Listed below are T cell receptor beta chains from one sample, sequenced in a study of shared clonotypes between healthy human individuals. Profiled with immunoSEQ multiplex PCR; TCRdb holds only in-frame clones, not every one. The repertoire holds roughly 2.1 million clones, 93% seen once, with about 1.5% in the top ten. Input material: naive CD8+ T cells from PBMCs. The receptors come from a man in his late teens or twenties in good health. Some clones in this sample may be carry-over from other donors' samples. Each CDR3 is given with its conserved first and last residue. A D gene is named only where the DNA matches it firmly.

v_gene: TRBV7-9; d_gene: .; j_gene: TRBJ1-4; CDR3nt: TGTGCCAGCAGCCCGGATCCGGGGAGGGAAAAACTGTTTTTT; CDR3aa: CASSPDPGREKLFF
v_gene: TRBV7-6; d_gene: TRBD2; j_gene: TRBJ2-1; CDR3nt: TGTGCCACCTTTGCCGGGACTAGCGACAATGAGCAGTTCTTC; CDR3aa: CATFAGTSDNEQFF
v_gene: TRBV27; d_gene: TRBD2; j_gene: TRBJ2-3; CDR3nt: TGTGCCAGCAGTTTAGGGGTGGGCGGGAGGCCAGATACGCAGTATTTT; CDR3aa: CASSLGVGGRPDTQYF
v_gene: TRBV18; d_gene: .; j_gene: TRBJ1-2; CDR3nt: TGTGCCAGCTCACCACTTGGGGAAGGCTACACCTTC; CDR3aa: CASSPLGEGYTF
v_gene: TRBV27; d_gene: .; j_gene: TRBJ2-1; CDR3nt: TGTGCCAGCAGTTTATGGCAGGGAAGGGGCAATGAGCAGTTCTTC; CDR3aa: CASSLWQGRGNEQFF
v_gene: TRBV29-1; d_gene: .; j_gene: TRBJ2-1; CDR3nt: TGCAGCGTTGAGTTGTGGCAGCCGACCCTAGGCAATGAGCAGTTCTTC; CDR3aa: CSVELWQPTLGNEQFF
v_gene: TRBV29-1; d_gene: .; j_gene: TRBJ1-2; CDR3nt: TGCAGTGGCCAGGGTAACTATGGCTACACCTTC; CDR3aa: CSGQGNYGYTF
v_gene: TRBV27; d_gene: .; j_gene: TRBJ2-1; CDR3nt: TGTGCCAGCAGTTATTCCTCCTACAATGAGCAGTTCTTC; CDR3aa: CASSYSSYNEQFF
v_gene: TRBV7-6; d_gene: TRBD2; j_gene: TRBJ2-1; CDR3nt: TGTGCCAGCACCGCGACCCCGGCGGGAGGTATAAATGAGCAGTTCTTC; CDR3aa: CASTATPAGGINEQFF
v_gene: TRBV29-1; d_gene: .; j_gene: TRBJ1-2; CDR3nt: TGCAGCGTTGATTTGGGAAGCTATGGCTACACCTTC; CDR3aa: CSVDLGSYGYTF
v_gene: TRBV7-6; d_gene: .; j_gene: TRBJ1-1; CDR3nt: TGTGCCAGCACCTTAGCCCCCCTTATGAACACTGAAGCTTTCTTT; CDR3aa: CASTLAPLMNTEAFF
v_gene: TRBV10-3; d_gene: .; j_gene: TRBJ2-3; CDR3nt: TGTGCCATCAGTGTGGTGGGCACAGATACGCAGTATTTT; CDR3aa: CAISVVGTDTQYF
v_gene: TRBV5-5; d_gene: .; j_gene: TRBJ2-7; CDR3nt: TGTGCCAGCAGCTTGACCCGAGGTTTACCCTACGAGCAGTACTTC; CDR3aa: CASSLTRGLPYEQYF
v_gene: TRBV10-3; d_gene: .; j_gene: TRBJ1-6; CDR3nt: TGTGCCATCAGTGAGGCGTTGCAGGGGATCAATTCACCCCTCCACTTT; CDR3aa: CAISEALQGINSPLHF
v_gene: TRBV5-1; d_gene: .; j_gene: TRBJ1-5; CDR3nt: TGCGCCAGCAGCCCCAATGGGGAACAGCCCCAGCATTTT; CDR3aa: CASSPNGEQPQHF
v_gene: TRBV29-1; d_gene: .; j_gene: TRBJ2-7; CDR3nt: TGCAGCGTTGCCGAGGGGTACGAGCAGTACTTC; CDR3aa: CSVAEGYEQYF